The rows below give T cell receptor beta chains drawn from one sample of a study of CD4 T cells in relation to SARS-CoV-2 and coronaviruses. TCRdb keeps only in-frame clones here, not all; method: immunoSEQ multiplex PCR. The sample has about 22,000 clones, roughly 70% seen once. Their target antigens are unknown. The specimen sequenced was CD4+ T cells from PBMCs, cultured in vitro. These receptors originate from a human donor in good health. CDR3s include the opening cysteine and the closing phenylalanine or tryptophan.

j_call v_call cdr3_aa
TRBJ1-5 TRBV10-2 CASSERLNSNQPQHF
TRBJ2-7 TRBV6-2/TRBV6-3 CASSKRSEQYF
TRBJ2-5 TRBV7-9 CASSPEQETQYF
TRBJ1-1 TRBV18 CASSPSTNTEAFF
TRBJ1-1 TRBV3-1/TRBV3-2 CASRADRGPNTEAFF
TRBJ1-5 TRBV18 CASSRGQGDQPQHF
TRBJ2-1 TRBV18 CASSQAGNEQFF
TRBJ2-5 TRBV14 CASSQDRQAQETQYF
TRBJ1-4 TRBV7-2 CASSGGATNEKLFF
TRBJ2-3 TRBV5-4 CASSQPGSLKDTQYF
TRBJ2-4 TRBV6-5 CASSYSHSGGKNIQYF
TRBJ1-6 TRBV3-1/TRBV3-2 CASSQDLQTGSYNSPLHF
TRBJ1-2 TRBV18 CASSPTDREGYTF
TRBJ1-2 TRBV6-5 CASTPAGFYGYTF
TRBJ1-1 TRBV5-4 CASSFDRDTEAFF
TRBJ1-4 TRBV19 CASSIFVGEKLFF
TRBJ2-1 TRBV7-6 CASSLEREVYNEQFF
TRBJ1-2 TRBV5-1 CASSLDHRGKNYGYTF
TRBJ2-2 TRBV4-2 CASSQDTGVTGELFF
TRBJ1-1 TRBV2 CASNGLRDTEAFF
TRBJ1-4 TRBV7-2 CASSPPDSGNEKLFF
TRBJ2-7 TRBV12-5 CASGLPGTVGYEQYF
TRBJ1-2 TRBV10-3 CAISEWDREDYGYTF
TRBJ2-4 TRBV4-1 CASSQVLAGAKNIQYF
TRBJ2-2 TRBV3-1/TRBV3-2 CASSLRLAGSTGELFF
TRBJ1-5 TRBV7-2 CASSLAPAGGQQPQHF
TRBJ1-5 TRBV16 CASSQSPDRGVNQPQHF
TRBJ2-1 TRBV6-5 CASRGTSGTNEQFF
TRBJ2-7 TRBV7-2 CASSFLAGRYYEQYF
TRBJ1-2 TRBV6-5 CASSYSTGGDYGYTF
TRBJ1-4 TRBV30 CAWSQTGATNEKLFF
TRBJ1-2 TRBV7-9 CASSLDGQGYAGYTF
TRBJ2-5 TRBV7-8 CASSLTGLGETQYF
TRBJ1-5 TRBV20-1 CSASNQPQHF
TRBJ1-1 TRBV7-9 CASSSRQGTFPGAFF
TRBJ2-2 TRBV20-1 CSASRRPDTGELFF
TRBJ2-2 TRBV19 CASSFTGGGTNTGELFF
TRBJ1-2 TRBV3-1/TRBV3-2 CASSQAPDSYGYTF
TRBJ2-7 TRBV7-2 CASSLPGGSYEQYF
TRBJ2-7 TRBV28 CASSPSAGEQYF
TRBJ1-4 TRBV6-5 CASSYLPSGTVEKLFF
TRBJ2-7 TRBV6-1 CASSEGTEFGQYF